The 9 T cell receptor beta chains listed next were all sequenced from one sample in a study of OX40 agonist ivuxolimab in advanced cancers. Using immunoSEQ multiplex PCR, the repertoire was profiled, and TCRdb retains in-frame clones only, with some absent. The sample has approximately 20,000 clones, about 75% seen once. Material: CD4+ or CD8+ T cells sorted from blood, obtained in a trial of the OX40 agonist ivuxolimab. These receptors were obtained from an adult with an advanced solid tumor such as melanoma, head and neck, liver or kidney cancer.

This clone occurred a few times. The V gene is TRBV10-3, the J gene TRBJ2-1; TRBD1 matches 8 bases. CDR1 and CDR2 from the germline V gene are ENHRY and SYGVKD. The ends lost 6 bases at V and 0 bases at J; junction bases unmatched: 4. There are 15 residues in the CDR3. CDR3 bases: TGTGCCATCAGCAAGGGACAGGTCTCCTACAATGAGCAGTTCTTC. Translating gives CAISKGQVSYNEQFF.

This chain connects TRBV27 to TRBJ2-1; D is unresolved. Germline V lookup: CDR1 MNHEY, CDR2 SMNVEV (reference sequence). The ends were cut back, 3 bases at V and 2 bases at J, with 8 bases in the middle. This CDR3 is 14 amino acids long. The CDR3 protein is CASSFVEPYNEQFF. DNA of the CDR3: TGTGCCAGCAGTTTCGTTGAGCCCTACAATGAGCAGTTCTTC.

The V call is TRBV7-7, the J call TRBJ2-2; D is perhaps TRBD1 (5 bases). V dropped 2 bases and J dropped 6 bases, with 13 bases sitting between them. The germline gives CDR1 SSHAT, CDR2 FNYEAQ (reference sequence). This CDR3 has 15 amino acids. The CDR3 bases are TGTGCCAGCAGCTTAAGTTCAGGGTCACCCGGGGAGCTGTTTTTT. This encodes CASSLSSGSPGELFF.

This clone was seen a few times. The gene calls are TRBV29-1 and TRBJ1-1; D gene uncertain. Germline V gene data show CDR1 as SQVTM and CDR2 as ANQGSEA. The CDR3 consists of 11 residues. Trimming removed 5 bases at V and 1 base at J, with 5 bases between. The CDR3 sequence is CSVSENTEAFF. CDR3 nucleotide sequence: TGCAGCGTTTCGGAGAACACTGAAGCTTTCTTT. Variable domain in full (rest from reference TRBV29-1 and TRBJ1-1): SAVISQKPSRDICQRGTSLTIQCQVDSQVTMMFWYRQQPGQSLTLIATANQGSEATYESGFVIDKFPISRPNLTFSTLTVSNMSPEDSSIYLCSVSENTEAFFGQGTRLTVV.

The chain is built from TRBV4-2 and TRBJ2-1; 7 nucleotides line up with TRBD1. V lost 4 bases, J lost 7 bases, and 4 bases stayed unmatched. There are 13 residues in the CDR3. Germline V gives CDR1 LGHNA, CDR2 YNFKEQ. CDR3 residues: CASSLTGSNEQFF. CDR3 nucleotides: TGTGCCAGCAGCCTGACAGGGTCGAATGAGCAGTTCTTC.

The chain has TRBV27 and TRBJ1-1; no clear D gene. Trimming left V 5 bases short and J 0 bases short, with 13 bases between. There are 15 residues in the CDR3. From germline, CDR1 is MNHEY and CDR2 SMNVEV (reference sequence). The CDR3 region has the DNA TGTGCCAGCAGTATCTCGGGCGGAATGAACACTGAAGCTTTCTTT. As protein: CASSISGGMNTEAFF.

V gene TRBV11-3 combines with J gene TRBJ2-7, with no clear D. V lost 5 bases to trimming and J lost 1 base, with 9 bases between them. This CDR3 comprises 13 residues. CDR1 is SGHNT and CDR2 is YENEEA in the germline V gene. The CDR3 DNA is TGTGCCAGCAGCCTGCGACCTTCCTACGAGCAGTACTTC. This sequence encodes CASSLRPSYEQYF.

The rearrangement links TRBV19 to TRBJ1-5; TRBD1 agrees at 10 bases. CDR3 length: 15 amino acids. Trimming took 4 bases from V and 2 from J; bases not matched to a gene: 2. Germline CDR1 LNHDA, CDR2 SQIVND (reference sequence). In DNA, the CDR3 is TGTGCCAGTAGTACGACAGGGGGCGGCAATCAGCCCCAGCATTTT. Translating gives CASSTTGGGNQPQHF.

This chain links TRBV28 with TRBJ2-7, with D possibly matching TRBD2 (5 bases). The CDR3 has 14 residues. Germline lookup yields CDR1 MDHEN and CDR2 SYDVKM. Trimming stripped 5 bases from V and 2 bases from J, with 13 bases between. The CDR3 DNA reads as TGTGCCAGCAGTCCCATGACGGGGACCTACGAGCAGTACTTC. As protein: CASSPMTGTYEQYF.